This T cell receptor (beta chain) was sequenced for a study of CDR3 diversity in severe acne. This clonotype was counted many times. Germline CDR1 is SGHAT and CDR2 is FQDESV (reference sequence). CDR3 length: 14 residues. The V and J ends lost 6 bases and 3 bases respectively, with 15 bases between them. TCRdb re-called the PCR reads with MiXCR, one entry per CDR3 protein. This table holds roughly 93,000 distinct CDR3 sequences, approximately 54% found once. The chain is built from TRBV11-1 and TRBJ2-7, with TRBD2 as a possible D gene (7 bases). Specimen: blood. The source of this sequence is a male donor with severe acne vulgaris. CDR3 residues: CASSRGGPHYEQYV. CDR3 bases: TGTGCCAGCAGTAGGGGGGGACCCCACTACGAGCAGTACGTC.